This T cell receptor beta chain derives from a study of T cell changes during pregnancy in multiple sclerosis. Assay used: immunoSEQ multiplex PCR; TCRdb lists only in-frame clones, some missing. The table has about 41,000 clones, roughly 87% seen once. This CDR3 has 11 residues. V dropped 2 bases and J dropped 7 bases, with 3 bases sitting between them. In germline, CDR1 is SGHTA, CDR2 FQGNSA. The chain joins TRBV7-2 to TRBJ2-1; D not certain. The receptor was derived from a female donor with multiple sclerosis, enrolled in a pregnancy study. This sample comprised CD4+ T cells from peripheral blood mononuclear cells, obtained in the first trimester of pregnancy. Here the CDR3 DNA reads TGTGCCAGCAGCTTACTAAATGAGCAGTTCTTC. This gives the protein CASSLLNEQFF.